Following are 10 T cell receptor beta chains from one sample sequenced in a study of blood T cell repertoires in COVID-19. Produced via immunoSEQ multiplex PCR; TCRdb's table is partial and in-frame only. The sample has approximately 250,000 clones, about four fifths seen once. Input material: peripheral blood. The receptors were sampled from a woman aged 40 to 50 who had recovered from COVID-19.

The rearrangement uses TRBV5-4 and TRBJ2-1; 10 positions match TRBD1. The V and J ends lost 6 bases and 7 bases, in that order; junction bases with no gene match: 7. The CDR3 has 14 amino acids. Germline loops: CDR1 SGHNT, CDR2 YYREEE (reference sequence). The CDR3 DNA reads TGTGCCAGCACCGTCAGGACAGGGGGAAATGAGCAGTTCTTC. Its translation is CASTVRTGGNEQFF.

This clone came up once. The CDR3 loop reads CASSYSGARDTQYF. CDR3 coding DNA: TGTGCCAGCAGTTACTCGGGCGCAAGAGATACGCAGTATTTT. This chain uses TRBV6-5 with TRBJ2-3, with unresolved D. CDR1 and CDR2 from the germline V gene are MNHEY and SVGAGI. The CDR3 spans 14 residues. The V and J ends lost 0 bases and 5 bases respectively, with 9 bases between them.

The rearrangement uses TRBV18 and TRBJ2-3; no definite D call. Per germline, CDR1 KGHSH and CDR2 LQKENI. Trimming removed 1 base at V and 2 bases at J, with 10 bases between. The length of the CDR3 is 15 residues. Here the CDR3 DNA reads TGTGCCAGCTCACCACGCACGCACACCACAGATACGCAGTATTTT. This sequence encodes CASSPRTHTTDTQYF.

The rearrangement joins TRBV2 to TRBJ1-4, with D possibly TRBD1 on 6 matching bases. The CDR3 sequence is 13 residues long. The V and J ends lost 6 bases and 6 bases respectively, with 11 bases between them. Germline V lookup: CDR1 SNHLY, CDR2 FYNNEI. CDR3 in DNA: TGTGCCAGCAGGGGGCGGACAGATGAAAAACTGTTTTTT. It yields the protein CASRGRTDEKLFF.

Only one count was recorded for this clone. The rearrangement joins TRBV7-6 to TRBJ2-2, with TRBD1 matching 10 bases. The CDR3 extends over 14 amino acids. Looked up from germline, CDR1 is SGHVS and CDR2 is FNYEAQ. V gave up 4 bases and J gave up 7 bases; unmatched junction bases: 3. The CDR3 DNA is TGTGCCAGCAGCTCGGGACAGGGGAACGGGGAGCTGTTTTTT. Translating gives CASSSGQGNGELFF.

This rearrangement joins TRBV6-6 to TRBJ1-5, with 7 bases fitting TRBD1. This CDR3 is 15 amino acids long. V shed 5 bases, J shed 7 bases, and the junction held 11 bases outside the gene matches. CDR1 is MNHNY, CDR2 SVGAGI, per germline (reference sequence). The CDR3 sequence: CASSQYRQGEQPQHF. The CDR3 region has the DNA TGTGCCAGCAGTCAGTACCGACAGGGTGAACAGCCCCAGCATTTT.

The chain uses TRBV3-1 (or the pseudogene TRBV3-2) and TRBJ2-5; D remains unclear. The CDR3 consists of 14 residues. V shed 0 bases and J shed 5 bases, with 10 bases lying between them. The germline V gene encodes CDR1 LGHDT and CDR2 YNNKEL (reference sequence). CDR3 coding DNA: TGTGCCAGCAGCCAAGATGCGAGCTGGGAGACCCAGTACTTC. Protein sequence: CASSQDASWETQYF.

The chain carries TRBV27 and TRBJ2-7; TRBD2 matches at 7 bases. Germline loops: CDR1 MNHEY, CDR2 SMNVEV (reference sequence). The ends lost 5 bases at V and 7 bases at J; junction bases unmatched: 14. CDR3 size: 15 residues. For the CDR3, the DNA is TGTGCCAGCAGTCTTTATTCCTCAGGAGCGGGGGAGCAGTACTTC. This encodes CASSLYSSGAGEQYF.

This clone was found once. V usage is TRBV30 and J usage is TRBJ1-2; 7 bases map to TRBD1. The CDR3 is 14 residues long. With 5 bases clipped from V and 9 bases from J, the junction kept 15 bases outside the gene matches. The V gene's germline CDR1 is GTSNPN and CDR2 SVGIG (reference sequence). This CDR3 is CAWERGGASLSYTF. The CDR3 bases are TGTGCCTGGGAAAGAGGGGGCGCATCTTTGAGCTACACCTTC.

The genes are TRBV20-1 and TRBJ2-1; 10 bases align to TRBD2. V gave up 3 bases and J gave up 4 bases; unmatched junction bases: 9. The CDR3 length is 16 residues. Per the germline V gene, CDR1 is DFQATT and CDR2 is SNEGSKA (reference sequence). The CDR3 loop reads CSASRPSGGRYNEQFF. The DNA of the CDR3 is TGCAGTGCTAGTAGGCCTAGCGGGGGCCGTTACAATGAGCAGTTCTTC.